This TCR beta chain was sequenced in a study of blood T cell repertoires in COVID-19. At the level of the study: There were acute and convalescent COVID-19 samples, and they came from the United States, Italy and Spain.

Sequencing was performed with immunoSEQ multiplex PCR; in TCRdb, only in-frame clones are kept and a portion is missing. The data show 450,000 to 500,000 clones, roughly 90% seen once. Looked up from germline, CDR1 is SGHTA and CDR2 is FQGTGA. The CDR3 runs 16 residues. J was trimmed by 9 bases and V by 1 base; bases with no gene match: 10. The sample comprised PBMCs or T cells enriched from blood (not recorded which). The rearrangement uses TRBV7-3 and TRBJ2-1, with TRBD2 matching over 9 bases. The clonotype was recovered from a woman aged 18-30 years who had recovered from COVID-19. CDR3 bases: TGTGCCAGCAGCTTAATGAGCGGGGGGCAGTCGGGTGAGCAGTTCTTC. The encoded protein is CASSLMSGGQSGEQFF.